This T cell receptor (beta chain) stems from a study of radiation and T cells in renal cell carcinoma. Trimming took 0 bases from V and 0 from J, leaving 17 bases between them. Germline lookup yields CDR1 SGHNT and CDR2 YENEEA. The length of the CDR3 is 18 residues. Time point described: blood 4 weeks post-SBRT, at nephrectomy. Treatment here: 15 Gy SBRT to primary tumor, nephrectomy 4 weeks later. Repertoires were generated with immunoSEQ multiplex PCR, while TCRdb's copy carries only in-frame clones and drops some. In the table there are about 76,000 clones, 80% to 90% of which are singletons. The sample here was blood, taken from a patient whose treatment included radiotherapy and nephrectomy. The V and J genes are TRBV11-3 and TRBJ1-1; tentatively, D is TRBD1 (5 bases). The sequence derives from a woman in her seventies with renal cell carcinoma. The CDR3 sequence is CASSLEGIWGKMNTEAFF. The CDR3 DNA follows: TGTGCCAGCAGCTTAGAGGGCATATGGGGCAAAATGAACACTGAAGCTTTCTTT.